Presented here are 32 T cell receptor beta chains from one specimen sequenced in a study of blood T cell repertoires in COVID-19. Only in-frame clones appear in the TCRdb table, and some are missing; sequencing was by immunoSEQ multiplex PCR. The table includes 75,000 to 100,000 clones, about 87% detected once. The specimen was peripheral blood. These TCRs come from a human donor with acute or convalescent COVID-19. The donor label of this sample is uncertain.

This sequence joins TRBV4-3 and TRBJ1-4; D is uncertain. V dropped 0 bases and J dropped 8 bases, with 10 bases sitting between them. There are 14 residues in the CDR3. Germline CDR1 LGHNA, CDR2 YSLEER. The DNA for the CDR3 is TGCGCCAGCAGCCAAGAAAAAGGAGGAGAAAAACTGTTTTTT. Protein product: CASSQEKGGEKLFF.

The chain couples TRBV28 to TRBJ2-7; 8 bases match TRBD1. Germline V gives CDR1 MDHEN, CDR2 SYDVKM. V trimming: 7 bases; J trimming: 7 bases; junction bases outside the gene matches: 15. The CDR3 extends over 15 amino acids. The CDR3 here is CASTLVADRDREQYF. The CDR3 nucleotides read TGTGCCAGCACCTTGGTGGCGGACAGGGACCGGGAGCAGTACTTC.

The chain recombines TRBV10-2 with TRBJ2-7; D remains ambiguous. The V gene's germline CDR1 is WSHSY and CDR2 SAAADI. CDR3 length equals 11 residues. V gave up 10 bases and J gave up 5 bases, with 12 bases separating them. The DNA of the CDR3 is TGCGCCACATCGGTTGTAGACGAGCAGTACTTC. It codes for CATSVVDEQYF.

This chain uses TRBV11-2 with TRBJ1-2, with D tentatively TRBD1 (5 bases). Trimming stripped 4 bases from V and 4 bases from J, with 19 bases between. This CDR3 is 16 amino acids long. CDR1 and CDR2 from the germline V gene are SGHAT and FQNNGV. The CDR3 DNA sequence: TGTGCCAGCAGCTCGATAAACACAAGGGGCTTCTATGGCTACACCTTC. The encoded protein is CASSSINTRGFYGYTF.

V and J are TRBV5-1 and TRBJ2-1; 9 bases fit TRBD2. V lost 2 bases to trimming and J lost 5 bases; unmatched junction nucleotides: 14. The CDR3 length is 18 residues. CDR1 and CDR2 from the germline V gene are SGHRS and YFSETQ. Written as DNA, the CDR3 is TGCGCCAGCAGCTTCCAGCTAAGAACTAGCGGGTCGGACAATGAGCAGTTCTTC. Amino acid sequence: CASSFQLRTSGSDNEQFF.

The chain employs TRBV29-1 and TRBJ2-6, with D perhaps TRBD1 (5 bases). There are 13 residues in the CDR3. Between the trimmed V and J ends, which lost 4 bases and 2 bases, there was a span of 6 bases. CDR1 is SQVTM and CDR2 is ANQGSEA in the germline V gene. The CDR3 spells CSVVRAGANVLTF. DNA of the CDR3: TGCAGCGTTGTCAGGGCTGGGGCCAACGTCCTGACTTTC.

The gene calls are TRBV18 and TRBJ1-3; D ambiguous. The CDR3 has 14 amino acids. Germline V gives CDR1 KGHSH, CDR2 LQKENI. The V end lost 4 bases, the J end lost 4 bases, and 11 bases lay between the germline ends. The CDR3 DNA follows: TGTGCCAGCTCACTTGCGGAGGACGGAAACACCATATATTTT. It encodes CASSLAEDGNTIYF.

V is TRBV5-8 and J is TRBJ1-5; TRBD1 aligns across 7 bases. The CDR3 consists of 16 residues. V lost 4 bases to trimming and J lost 0 bases; unmatched junction nucleotides: 7. Germline loops: CDR1 SGHTS, CDR2 YDEGEE. The chain's CDR3 is CASSPTGADSNQPQHF. The CDR3 coding sequence is TGTGCCAGCAGCCCTACAGGGGCCGATAGCAATCAGCCCCAGCATTTT.

This sequence joins TRBV21-1 and TRBJ1-5; the table's D call TRBD1 went unverified against the DNA. TRBV21-1 is noted as a pseudogene. The CDR3 length is 19 residues. The DNA of the CDR3 is TGTGCCAGCCTCAGCGCACGGGACAGGGGGCTTGAGGGCAATCAGCCCCAGCATTTT. This translates into CASLSARDRGLEGNQPQHF.

The genes are TRBV9 and TRBJ2-7; no firm D call. V dropped 5 bases and J dropped 1 base, with 16 bases sitting between them. Per the germline V gene, CDR1 is SGDLS and CDR2 is YYNGEE. This CDR3 has 15 residues. The CDR3: CASSPSSIQSYEQYF. CDR3 nucleotides: TGTGCCAGCAGTCCCTCATCCATACAGTCCTACGAGCAGTACTTC.

The chain uses TRBV4-2 and TRBJ2-1; D is possibly TRBD1 (6 bases). Germline CDR1 LGHNA, CDR2 YNFKEQ. V shed 2 bases and J shed 9 bases, with 17 bases lying between them. The CDR3 totals 15 residues. The CDR3 bases are TGTGCCAGCAGCCAACCCGACAGGAGAAACGGTGAGCAGTTCTTC. It is translated as CASSQPDRRNGEQFF.

This clone was observed a single time. The rearrangement joins TRBV7-2 to TRBJ2-5; D is unresolved. This CDR3 comprises 14 residues. V lost 0 bases, J lost 2 bases, and 7 bases lay in between. Germline CDR1 and CDR2: SGHTA and FQGNSA. The CDR3 reads CASSLALRQETQYF. The CDR3 DNA sequence: TGTGCCAGCAGCTTAGCGCTCAGGCAAGAGACCCAGTACTTC.

The CDR3 region is CASNDRRTNEKLFF. In DNA, the CDR3 is TGTGCCAGCAACGACAGGAGGACTAATGAAAAACTGTTTTTT. The chain links TRBV2 to TRBJ1-4; D is perhaps TRBD1 (6 bases). In germline, CDR1 is SNHLY, CDR2 FYNNEI. Trimming removed 7 bases from V and 2 bases from J, with 11 bases in between. The CDR3 runs to 14 residues.

The chain couples TRBV6-1 to TRBJ1-6, with D tentatively TRBD1 (5 bases). Looked up from germline, CDR1 is MNHNS and CDR2 is SASEGT. The CDR3 is made up of 16 amino acids. V shed 4 bases and J shed 2 bases, with 12 bases lying between them. The DNA of the CDR3 is TGTGCCAGCAGTGCGGACACGACCCCCTATAATTCACCCCTCCACTTT. Translation gives CASSADTTPYNSPLHF.

This chain connects TRBV21-1 to TRBJ1-1; TRBD1 is the table's D call and was not checked against the DNA. TRBV21-1 is an annotated pseudogene. This CDR3 has 17 amino acids. The CDR3: CASTKDRGRRQNTEAFF. As DNA, the CDR3 is TGTGCCAGCACCAAGGACAGGGGGCGGCGACAGAACACTGAAGCTTTCTTT.

The chain employs TRBV6-6 and TRBJ2-7; TRBD1 matches 7 bases. The germline CDR1 and CDR2 sequences are MNHNY and SVGAGI (reference sequence). This CDR3 comprises 16 residues. Unmatched junction bases numbered 16, after V lost 5 bases and J lost 6 bases. The CDR3 loop reads CASSQIQTAGGVEQYF. The CDR3 bases are TGTGCCAGCAGTCAAATCCAAACCGCAGGGGGAGTCGAGCAGTACTTC.

The chain recombines TRBV6-5 with TRBJ1-1, with D maybe TRBD1 (6 bases). This CDR3 contains 15 residues. Germline V gene sequence: CDR1 MNHEY, CDR2 SVGAGI. Between the trimmed V and J ends, which lost 0 bases and 1 base, there was a span of 9 bases. As DNA, the CDR3 is TGTGCCAGCAGTTACTCCGTACAGGGGAACACTGAAGCTTTCTTT. Translated, it gives CASSYSVQGNTEAFF.

V and J are TRBV18 and TRBJ2-5; 8 nucleotides match TRBD1. V gave up 3 bases and J gave up 1 base; unmatched junction bases: 16. This CDR3 is 19 amino acids long. The V gene's germline CDR1 is KGHSH and CDR2 LQKENI. CDR3 DNA sequence: TGTGCCAGCTCACCTCGAGCATCCTCCGGACAGGGTTCCCAAGAGACCCAGTACTTC. Encoded protein: CASSPRASSGQGSQETQYF.

A remark on this clone: In the same sample, other DNA sequences code for this CDR3. The CDR3 bases are TGTGCCAGCAGCTTAGGGGGACTTAATGAAAAACTGTTTTTT. Its protein product is CASSLGGLNEKLFF. The chain employs TRBV7-9 and TRBJ1-4; tentatively, D is TRBD1 (5 bases). Per the germline V gene, CDR1 is SEHNR and CDR2 is FQNEAQ (reference sequence). The length of the CDR3 is 14 residues. Trimming removed 1 base from V and 4 bases from J, with 7 bases in between. The full variable domain, in which reference TRBV7-9 and TRBJ1-4 provide the parts outside the CDR3, is DTGVSQNPRHKITKRGQNVTFRCDPISEHNRLYWYRQTLGQGPEFLTYFQNEAQLEKSRLLSDRFSAERPKGSFSTLEIQRTEQGDSAMYLCASSLGGLNEKLFFGSGTQLSVL.

V is TRBV30 and J is TRBJ1-2; weak D call: TRBD1 (6 bases). This CDR3 contains 14 residues. Germline V CDR1 and CDR2: GTSNPN, SVGIG (reference sequence). With 1 base removed from V and 7 bases from J, the gap between germline ends came to 16 bases. The CDR3 coding sequence is TGTGCCTGGAGTGCGACGGGACACGGAGTTGGCTACACCTTC. Residues: CAWSATGHGVGYTF.

This clone was detected once. The chain is built from TRBV9 and TRBJ2-1; 7 bases are shared with TRBD2. The CDR3 is 15 amino acids. Germline CDR1 is SGDLS and CDR2 is YYNGEE. V shed 2 bases, J shed 0 bases, and the junction held 2 bases outside the gene matches. The CDR3 protein is CASSVVAGSYNEQFF. For the CDR3, the DNA is TGTGCCAGCAGCGTCGTAGCGGGCTCCTACAATGAGCAGTTCTTC.

The V call is TRBV29-1, the J call TRBJ1-1; D is unclear. The V and J ends lost 4 bases and 4 bases respectively, with 13 bases between them. Per germline, CDR1 SQVTM and CDR2 ANQGSEA. The CDR3 loop spans 13 amino acids. Written as DNA, the CDR3 is TGCAGCGTTGTGAGGGAGCGAACCACTGAAGCTTTCTTT. Residues: CSVVRERTTEAFF.

This clone is labeled as medium-sized. V is TRBV6-5 and J is TRBJ2-7; TRBD1 matches at 10 bases. The CDR3 length is 14 residues. J gave up 3 bases and V 8 bases, and 7 bases lay outside the gene matches. From germline, CDR1 is MNHEY and CDR2 SVGAGI. The DNA for the CDR3 is TGTGCCAGCGGGACCGGGACAGGGGTCTACGAGCAGTACTTC. Translated: CASGTGTGVYEQYF.

The rearrangement links TRBV6-5 to TRBJ2-1; TRBD1 matches at 9 bases. After removal of 0 bases from V and 6 bases from J, the junction contained 6 bases not matched to a gene. Germline V gene sequence: CDR1 MNHEY, CDR2 SVGAGI. The CDR3 loop spans 16 amino acids. Written as DNA, the CDR3 is TGTGCCAGCAGTTACTCGAGCGGACAGGGGTCCAATGAGCAGTTCTTC. Protein sequence: CASSYSSGQGSNEQFF.

This clone was seen only once. The chain joins TRBV11-1 to TRBJ2-7, with TRBD2 matching over 10 bases. The germline gives CDR1 SGHAT, CDR2 FQDESV (reference sequence). Losses at the gene ends were 4 bases for V and 4 bases for J; bases not matched to a gene: 10. The CDR3 has 16 amino acids. CDR3 sequence: CASSSRTSGIGYEQYF. CDR3 bases: TGTGCCAGCAGCTCCCGGACTAGCGGAATTGGGTACGAGCAGTACTTC.

The V gene is TRBV5-8, the J gene TRBJ2-1; unclear D gene. The CDR3 extends over 11 amino acids. The V gene lost 4 bases and the J gene lost 8 bases, with 7 bases spanning the gap. In germline, CDR1 is SGHTS, CDR2 YDEGEE. The CDR3 nucleotides read TGTGCCAGCAGCCCGGTGGATGAGCAGTTCTTC. Residues: CASSPVDEQFF.

Notes on this clone: At one of its ends the junction is not consistent with the germline gene, which may arise from a read error. V gene TRBV7-7 combines with J gene TRBJ2-1; 12 bases line up with TRBD1. Germline CDR1 is SSHAT and CDR2 is FNYEAQ (reference sequence). CDR3 length equals 15 residues. CDR3 protein: CASSRDRGPNNEQFF. The DNA for the CDR3 is TGTGCTAGCAGTAGGGACAGGGGGCCGAACAATGAGCAGTTCTTC.

This chain connects TRBV3-1 (or the pseudogene TRBV3-2) to TRBJ2-1, with TRBD2 identical over 13 bases. V shed 4 bases and J 3 bases; nucleotides not matched to a gene: 6. Germline loops: CDR1 LGHDT, CDR2 YNNKEL (reference sequence). This CDR3 contains 17 residues. The CDR3 spells CASSPPGLAGHYNEQFF. In nucleotides, the CDR3 is TGTGCCAGCAGCCCTCCGGGACTAGCGGGGCACTACAATGAGCAGTTCTTC.

V is TRBV6-2 or TRBV6-3 and J is TRBJ1-2, with 7 bases fitting TRBD1. This CDR3 region has 14 residues. Trimming at V came to 1 base and at J to 8 bases, leaving 7 bases not matched to a gene. CDR1 and CDR2 from the germline V gene are MNHEY and SVGEGT. The CDR3 here is CASSYLAQGGGYTF. The CDR3 nucleotides are TGTGCCAGCAGTTACTTGGCGCAGGGGGGAGGCTACACCTTC.

The chain combines TRBV4-1 with TRBJ1-1; tentative D call: TRBD1 (5 bases). Germline V gives CDR1 MGHRA, CDR2 YSYEKL. The CDR3 totals 15 residues. The germline V and J ends were trimmed by 0 bases and 6 bases, with 14 bases remaining between them. CDR3 sequence (DNA): TGCGCCAGCAGCCAAGATCGCGGACACCGGTCTGAAGCTTTCTTT. It codes for CASSQDRGHRSEAFF.

The sample holds a few counts of this clone. The DNA for the CDR3 is TGTGCCAGCAGCCTGGGCGGGGGGTACGAGCAGTACTTC. It translates to CASSLGGGYEQYF. This rearrangement joins TRBV7-3 to TRBJ2-7; 8 bases fit TRBD2. V shed 5 bases, J shed 4 bases, and the junction held 4 bases outside the gene matches. The CDR3 is made up of 13 amino acids. Per germline, CDR1 SGHTA and CDR2 FQGTGA.

This clone was detected only once. This chain links TRBV29-1 with TRBJ1-2; no reliable D call. Germline CDR1 is SQVTM and CDR2 is ANQGSEA. CDR3 length equals 13 residues. V was clipped by 3 bases and J by 1 base, with 9 bases between them. The CDR3 sequence: CSVDTEINYGYTF. Here the CDR3 DNA reads TGCAGCGTTGATACAGAAATTAACTATGGCTACACCTTC.